This is a list of T cell receptor beta chains from one sample in a study of blood T cell repertoires in COVID-19. The protocol was immunoSEQ multiplex PCR, while the TCRdb copy is restricted to in-frame clones and leaves out a portion. Among roughly 90,000 clones listed, 80% were seen once. Sequences were obtained from peripheral blood. Receptors originate from a human donor in a cohort sampled during active COVID-19. Both conserved end residues are part of each CDR3. The order of the fields is J gene, D gene, clone size, V gene, CDR3 DNA, CDR3 protein. The D gene is left open where the match is weak. Size is omitted from some rows. Given values are once, few, many or a class for expanded clones.

j_call: TRBJ2-5; d_call: TRBD2; clone_size: NA; v_call: TRBV27; cdr3_nt: TGTGCCAGCAGTTTAGACCTTCCGGGGGAGGGTCGAGAGACCCAGTACTTC; cdr3_aa: CASSLDLPGEGRETQYF
j_call: TRBJ2-5; d_call: TRBD1; clone_size: NA; v_call: TRBV7-2; cdr3_nt: TGTGCCAGCAGCCGCGGTCCGGGACAGGGTCTAGAGACCCAGTACTTC; cdr3_aa: CASSRGPGQGLETQYF
j_call: TRBJ1-1; d_call: NA; clone_size: NA; v_call: TRBV6-5; cdr3_nt: TGTGCCAGCATCCCGGGCCGGGGGAACACTGAAGCTTTCTTT; cdr3_aa: CASIPGRGNTEAFF
j_call: TRBJ1-5; d_call: TRBD1; clone_size: NA; v_call: TRBV18; cdr3_nt: TGTGCCAGCTCACCAGACAGGGCGGGGCCCCAGCATTTT; cdr3_aa: CASSPDRAGPQHF
j_call: TRBJ1-2; d_call: NA; clone_size: NA; v_call: TRBV28; cdr3_nt: TGTGCCAGCAGTCCCCGTTCGGGGAGAACCTATGGCTACACCTTC; cdr3_aa: CASSPRSGRTYGYTF
j_call: TRBJ1-4; d_call: TRBD1; clone_size: NA; v_call: TRBV28; cdr3_nt: TGTGCCAGCAGTCGCTCAGGGGGCTGGGGAAAACTGTTTTTT; cdr3_aa: CASSRSGGWGKLFF
j_call: TRBJ1-4; d_call: NA; clone_size: NA; v_call: TRBV28; cdr3_nt: TGTGCCAGCAGCGCACCGGGACAAGCGAATGAAAAACTGTTTTTT; cdr3_aa: CASSAPGQANEKLFF
j_call: TRBJ1-3; d_call: NA; clone_size: NA; v_call: TRBV6-6; cdr3_nt: TGTGCCACCCCCTCAGGAACCGGGGACACCATATATTTT; cdr3_aa: CATPSGTGDTIYF
j_call: TRBJ2-7; d_call: NA; clone_size: NA; v_call: TRBV11-2; cdr3_nt: TGTGCCAGCAGCCACGTCCGCTTCGGGTACGAGCAGTACTTC; cdr3_aa: CASSHVRFGYEQYF
j_call: TRBJ1-3; d_call: TRBD1; clone_size: few; v_call: TRBV6-5; cdr3_nt: TGTGCCAGCAGGGGACAGGAGAGCTCTGGAAACACCATATATTTT; cdr3_aa: CASRGQESSGNTIYF
j_call: TRBJ2-3; d_call: TRBD1; clone_size: NA; v_call: TRBV18; cdr3_nt: TGTGCCAGCTCATCAGACAGGGATAAGAACACAGATACGCAGTATTTT; cdr3_aa: CASSSDRDKNTDTQYF
j_call: TRBJ1-1; d_call: TRBD1; clone_size: NA; v_call: TRBV5-4; cdr3_nt: TGTGCCAGTCAGGGGGCCCAGACTGAAGCTTTCTTT; cdr3_aa: CASQGAQTEAFF
j_call: TRBJ1-4; d_call: TRBD1; clone_size: NA; v_call: TRBV4-2; cdr3_nt: TGTGCCAGCAGCCAACGACAGGGATCGGATGAAAAACTGTTTTTT; cdr3_aa: CASSQRQGSDEKLFF
j_call: TRBJ1-5; d_call: TRBD1; clone_size: NA; v_call: TRBV6-5; cdr3_nt: TGTGCCAGCAGGAACGACAGGGGTGGCAATCAGCCCCAGCATTTT; cdr3_aa: CASRNDRGGNQPQHF
j_call: TRBJ2-2; d_call: NA; clone_size: NA; v_call: TRBV5-1; cdr3_nt: TGCGCCAGCAGCCTTCCCGTGGGAGTTTGGACCGGGGAGCTGTTTTTT; cdr3_aa: CASSLPVGVWTGELFF
j_call: TRBJ2-3; d_call: TRBD1; clone_size: NA; v_call: TRBV5-5; cdr3_nt: TGTGCCAGCAGCTTGCTGGGACAGACTTTCACAGATACGCAGTATTTT; cdr3_aa: CASSLLGQTFTDTQYF
j_call: TRBJ2-1; d_call: NA; clone_size: once; v_call: TRBV6-5; cdr3_nt: TGTGCCAGCACCCGGGGGAACAATGAGCAGTTCTTC; cdr3_aa: CASTRGNNEQFF
j_call: TRBJ1-2; d_call: TRBD1; clone_size: NA; v_call: TRBV6-5; cdr3_nt: TGTGCCAGCCGGGACAGTTCTAACTATGGCTACACCTTC; cdr3_aa: CASRDSSNYGYTF
j_call: TRBJ2-1; d_call: TRBD2; clone_size: NA; v_call: TRBV28; cdr3_nt: TGTGCCAGCAGTTTATCGCTAGCGGGAGCCTCCGTTGAGCAGTTCTTC; cdr3_aa: CASSLSLAGASVEQFF
j_call: TRBJ2-1; d_call: TRBD1; clone_size: NA; v_call: TRBV6-5; cdr3_nt: TGTGCCAGCAGCTCGGACAGGGGAGCCTACAATGAGCAGTTCTTC; cdr3_aa: CASSSDRGAYNEQFF
j_call: TRBJ2-2; d_call: NA; clone_size: NA; v_call: TRBV15; cdr3_nt: TGTGCCACCAGCAGAGATGTAGCCGGGGAGCTGTTTTTT; cdr3_aa: CATSRDVAGELFF
j_call: TRBJ1-4; d_call: TRBD1; clone_size: NA; v_call: TRBV2; cdr3_nt: TGTGCCAGCAGTCTCCGAGGGGGCGAAAAACTGTTTTTT; cdr3_aa: CASSLRGGEKLFF
j_call: TRBJ2-5; d_call: TRBD1; clone_size: NA; v_call: TRBV20-1; cdr3_nt: TGCAGTATGGACAGGGCAGAGACCCAGTACTTC; cdr3_aa: CSMDRAETQYF
j_call: TRBJ1-2; d_call: NA; clone_size: NA; v_call: TRBV7-6; cdr3_nt: TGTGCCAGCAGCTTAGGAGGAGGGAACTATGGCTACACCTTC; cdr3_aa: CASSLGGGNYGYTF
j_call: TRBJ1-1; d_call: NA; clone_size: NA; v_call: TRBV7-9; cdr3_nt: TGTGCCAGCAGCTTAGAGGGACAGAACACTGAAGCTTTCTTT; cdr3_aa: CASSLEGQNTEAFF
j_call: TRBJ2-7; d_call: TRBD2; clone_size: NA; v_call: TRBV4-1; cdr3_nt: TGCGCCAGCAGCCAAGGGATTAGCGGGTCCTACGAGCAGTACTTC; cdr3_aa: CASSQGISGSYEQYF
j_call: TRBJ1-2; d_call: TRBD1; clone_size: NA; v_call: TRBV28; cdr3_nt: TGTGCCAGCACCCCCGACAGGGTCTATGGCTACACCTTC; cdr3_aa: CASTPDRVYGYTF
j_call: TRBJ2-1; d_call: NA; clone_size: NA; v_call: TRBV11-2; cdr3_nt: TGTGCCAGCAGCTTACGGACTACCTTCTACAATGAGCAGTTCTTC; cdr3_aa: CASSLRTTFYNEQFF
j_call: TRBJ1-3; d_call: NA; clone_size: NA; v_call: TRBV18; cdr3_nt: TGTGCCAGCTCACCGAGCAGGCTCTCTGGAAACACCATATATTTT; cdr3_aa: CASSPSRLSGNTIYF
j_call: TRBJ2-3; d_call: NA; clone_size: NA; v_call: TRBV18; cdr3_nt: TGTGCCAGCTCACTGGGCGCTAGCACAGATACGCAGTATTTT; cdr3_aa: CASSLGASTDTQYF
j_call: TRBJ1-2; d_call: TRBD1; clone_size: few; v_call: TRBV7-2; cdr3_nt: TGTGCCAGCAGCTTAACGGGCGGACAGGGGAGCAACTATGGCTACACCTTC; cdr3_aa: CASSLTGGQGSNYGYTF
j_call: TRBJ2-3; d_call: TRBD2; clone_size: NA; v_call: TRBV5-1; cdr3_nt: TGCGCCAGCAGCCATACTAGCGGGGGCACAGATACGCAGTATTTT; cdr3_aa: CASSHTSGGTDTQYF
j_call: TRBJ2-5; d_call: NA; clone_size: NA; v_call: TRBV5-4; cdr3_nt: TGTGCCAGCAGCTTTCCGGGGACAACGGAGACCCAGTACTTC; cdr3_aa: CASSFPGTTETQYF
j_call: TRBJ1-1; d_call: TRBD1; clone_size: few; v_call: TRBV3-1/TRBV3-2; cdr3_nt: TGTGCCAGCAGTCGGGGACAGCAATACACTGAAGCTTTCTTT; cdr3_aa: CASSRGQQYTEAFF
j_call: TRBJ2-7; d_call: TRBD1; clone_size: few; v_call: TRBV18; cdr3_nt: TGTGCCAGCTCACCGACAGGGGGCAGTTACGAGCAGTACTTC; cdr3_aa: CASSPTGGSYEQYF
j_call: TRBJ2-2; d_call: NA; clone_size: NA; v_call: TRBV11-2; cdr3_nt: TGTGCCAGCAGCCCGGACTATCTCACCGGGGAGCTGTTTTTT; cdr3_aa: CASSPDYLTGELFF
j_call: TRBJ2-6; d_call: NA; clone_size: NA; v_call: TRBV7-9; cdr3_nt: TGTGCCAGCAGCGCCTCGGGGGCTGGGGCCAACGTCCTGACTTTC; cdr3_aa: CASSASGAGANVLTF
j_call: TRBJ2-7; d_call: NA; clone_size: once; v_call: TRBV28; cdr3_nt: TGTGCCAGCAGTTTCGGAGCCTACGAGCAGTACTTC; cdr3_aa: CASSFGAYEQYF
j_call: TRBJ2-4; d_call: TRBD2; clone_size: NA; v_call: TRBV28; cdr3_nt: TGTGCCAGCAGACTAGCGGGAGGGGGCAAAAACATTCAGTACTTC; cdr3_aa: CASRLAGGGKNIQYF
j_call: TRBJ1-4; d_call: NA; clone_size: NA; v_call: TRBV7-9; cdr3_nt: TGTGCCAGCAGCTTAGCTACAGGCTTTAATGAAAAACTGTTTTTT; cdr3_aa: CASSLATGFNEKLFF
j_call: TRBJ1-5; d_call: NA; clone_size: NA; v_call: TRBV5-1; cdr3_nt: TGCGCCAGCAGCTTGGGAGAGGGGGAGCAGCCCCAGCATTTT; cdr3_aa: CASSLGEGEQPQHF
j_call: TRBJ2-7; d_call: TRBD1; clone_size: NA; v_call: TRBV2; cdr3_nt: TGTGCCAGCAATGGACAGGGGGCAAGGGAGCAGTACTTC; cdr3_aa: CASNGQGAREQYF
j_call: TRBJ2-7; d_call: NA; clone_size: NA; v_call: TRBV5-3; cdr3_nt: TGTGCCAGAAGCTTGGCCAGCGGGTACAAGCAGTACTTC; cdr3_aa: CARSLASGYKQYF
j_call: TRBJ2-7; d_call: TRBD1; clone_size: NA; v_call: TRBV7-9; cdr3_nt: TGTGCCAGCAGCTTATCGACAGGGGCCAACGAGCAGTACTTC; cdr3_aa: CASSLSTGANEQYF
j_call: TRBJ2-1; d_call: NA; clone_size: once; v_call: TRBV12-3/TRBV12-4; cdr3_nt: TGTGCCAGCAGGCACAACAGGGCGAGTGAGCAGTTCTTC; cdr3_aa: CASRHNRASEQFF
j_call: TRBJ2-1; d_call: TRBD2; clone_size: NA; v_call: TRBV2; cdr3_nt: TGTGCCAGCAGTGAAGCTACTTCGGGGGGGCCGTGCTTCTTC; cdr3_aa: CASSEATSGGPCFF